Shown below are 5 T cell receptor beta chains from a single sample sequenced in a study of regulatory dendritic cells for organ transplantation. The antigens these receptors bind are not known. Allogeneic regulatory or mature dendritic cells were co-cultured for roughly five days with CFSE-labeled sorted T cells at 1:10. The assay was immunoSEQ multiplex PCR, and TCRdb's table has in-frame clones only and misses some. This sample has about 12,000 clones, with around two thirds found just once. Sequencing was done on a sample of naive CD4+ T cells from blood cultured with regulatory dendritic cells. Subset in this sample: CD45RA+ naive T cells. The receptors come from a human donor in good health.

This chain joins TRBV18 and TRBJ1-1, with TRBD1 matching 7 bases. Germline V CDR1 and CDR2: KGHSH, LQKENI. J was trimmed by 1 base and V by 1 base; bases with no gene match: 3. This CDR3 is built from 15 residues. The CDR3 nucleotides are TGTGCCAGCTCACCACGGACAGGTGAGAACACTGAAGCTTTCTTT. Translating gives CASSPRTGENTEAFF.

The chain carries TRBV11-3 and TRBJ1-2; D ambiguous. Trimming took 0 bases from V and 2 from J, leaving 10 bases between them. Germline V gives CDR1 SGHNT, CDR2 YENEEA. This CDR3 region has 15 residues. The CDR3 DNA follows: TGTGCCAGCAGCTTAGAAGCGGAAACGAACTATGGCTACACCTTC. This translates into CASSLEAETNYGYTF. Full variable domain (rest looked up from reference TRBV11-3 and TRBJ1-2): EAGVVQSPRYKIIEKKQPVAFWCNPISGHNTLYWYLQNLGQGPELLIRYENEEAVDDSQLPKDRFSAERLKGVDSTLKIQPAELGDSAVYLCASSLEAETNYGYTFGSGTRLTVV.

The chain links TRBV5-1 to TRBJ2-6; 10 bases align to TRBD2. This CDR3 is 16 amino acids long. In germline, CDR1 is SGHRS, CDR2 YFSETQ. V shed 3 bases, J shed 3 bases, and the junction held 3 bases outside the gene matches. The CDR3 is CASSSLAGVGANVLTF. The DNA for the CDR3 is TGCGCCAGCAGCTCCCTAGCGGGGGTTGGGGCCAACGTCCTGACTTTC. Full variable domain (rest looked up from reference TRBV5-1 and TRBJ2-6): KAGVTQTPRYLIKTRGQQVTLSCSPISGHRSVSWYQQTPGQGLQFLFEYFSETQRNKGNFPGRFSGRQFSNSRSEMNVSTLELGDSALYLCASSSLAGVGANVLTFGAGSRLTVL.

This rearrangement joins TRBV5-4 to TRBJ2-7; D might be TRBD2 (6 bases). The CDR3 covers 15 residues. V lost 4 bases, J lost 0 bases, and 14 bases lay in between. Germline V gives CDR1 SGHNT, CDR2 YYREEE (reference sequence). The CDR3 DNA sequence: TGTGCCAGCAGCGGGGACTCCCGGAGCTCCTACGAGCAGTACTTC. This codes for CASSGDSRSSYEQYF.

Turning to this clone: Other DNA sequences within the sample encode an identical CDR3. This chain joins TRBV6-6 and TRBJ2-7, with 7 bases aligning to TRBD1. Unmatched junction bases numbered 5, after V lost 5 bases and J lost 4 bases. The CDR3 extends over 13 amino acids. Germline V CDR1 and CDR2: MNHNY, SVGAGI (reference sequence). The CDR3 bases are TGTGCCAGCAGTCCCGGGACAGCTTACGAGCAGTACTTC. Translated, it gives CASSPGTAYEQYF.